A selection of T cell receptor beta chains follows, all from one sample in a study of Graves' ophthalmopathy and Graves' hyperthyroidism. TCRdb processed the multiplex PCR reads anew with MiXCR; each CDR3 protein has one entry. The sample lists a few hundred thousand distinct CDR3 sequences; 15% were seen once. The specimen sequenced was peripheral blood. The receptor set was obtained from a woman in her late teens or twenties with stable Graves' hyperthyroidism. The CDR3 runs from the conserved cysteine through the conserved F or W. D genes are given only for firm matches. Only part of the rows carry a size: once, few, many, or a class if the clone is expanded.

D: -; size: many; V: TRBV19; J: TRBJ2-7; DNA: TGTGCCAGTAGTATGGGCAGCTCCTACGAGCAGTACTTC; CDR3: CASSMGSSYEQYF
D: TRBD2; size: many; V: TRBV6-2/TRBV6-3; J: TRBJ2-2; DNA: TGTGCCAGCAGGCTCTCCGGACTAGCCGGGGAGCTGTTTTTT; CDR3: CASRLSGLAGELFF
D: -; size: many; V: TRBV12-3/TRBV12-4; J: TRBJ1-5; DNA: TGTGCCAGCAGCCGTGGACACACTTATAGCAATCAGCCCCAGCATTTT; CDR3: CASSRGHTYSNQPQHF
D: -; size: many; V: TRBV27; J: TRBJ2-2; DNA: TGTGCCAGCACCCACCTGGGCGGCGGGGAGCTGTTTTTT; CDR3: CASTHLGGGELFF
D: -; size: many; V: TRBV14; J: TRBJ2-7; DNA: TGTGCCAGCAGCCAAGACGGCTCCTACGAGCAGTACTTC; CDR3: CASSQDGSYEQYF
D: -; size: -; V: TRBV5-4; J: TRBJ2-5; DNA: TGTGCCAGCAGCTTGGTTGGTACACCCACCCAGTACTTC; CDR3: CASSLVGTPTQYF
D: TRBD1; size: -; V: TRBV7-8; J: TRBJ1-1; DNA: TGTGCCAGCAGGAGACAGGGCAAGACTGAAGCTTTCTTT; CDR3: CASRRQGKTEAFF
D: TRBD2; size: -; V: TRBV11-3; J: TRBJ2-5; DNA: TGTGCCAGCAGCGCAACCGTCCGGGAGGGTCATTTGCAAGAGACCCAGTACTTC; CDR3: CASSATVREGHLQETQYF
D: TRBD2; size: -; V: TRBV29-1; J: TRBJ2-7; DNA: TGCAGCGTTGAACTAGCGGGTGAGCAGTACTTC; CDR3: CSVELAGEQYF
D: TRBD1; size: many; V: TRBV6-2/TRBV6-3; J: TRBJ1-1; DNA: TGTGCCAGCACCCTGGACAGGGCGGGGACTGAAGCTTTCTTT; CDR3: CASTLDRAGTEAFF
D: -; size: once; V: TRBV6-1; J: TRBJ1-1; DNA: TGTGCCAGCATCCGCCAGAAGGGGTGGTACACTGAAGCTTGCTTT; CDR3: CASIRQKGWYTEACF
D: TRBD1; size: -; V: TRBV19; J: TRBJ2-5; DNA: TGTGCCAGTAGTATGGGACAGGGGGAAGAGACCCAGTACTTC; CDR3: CASSMGQGEETQYF
D: -; size: many; V: TRBV2; J: TRBJ1-2; DNA: TGTGCCAGCAGTGTTGACAGGCTAGGGGTTTATGGCTACACCTTC; CDR3: CASSVDRLGVYGYTF
D: TRBD1; size: -; V: TRBV6-1; J: TRBJ1-5; DNA: TGTGCCAGCAGAGGACAGGGGTGCAATCAGCCCCAGCATTTT; CDR3: CASRGQGCNQPQHF
D: TRBD1; size: few; V: TRBV6-5; J: TRBJ2-2; DNA: TGTGCCAGCAGTTACTCGGGGGACAGGGCCACCGGGGAGCTGTTTTTT; CDR3: CASSYSGDRATGELFF
D: TRBD1; size: many; V: TRBV19; J: TRBJ1-2; DNA: TGTGCCAGTAGTATAGAGACAGGGCGAAACTATGGCTACACCTTC; CDR3: CASSIETGRNYGYTF
D: -; size: -; V: TRBV29-1; J: TRBJ2-7; DNA: TGCAGCGTTGATAAGGACCACGAGCAGTACTTC; CDR3: CSVDKDHEQYF
D: -; size: few; V: TRBV15; J: TRBJ2-7; DNA: TGTGCCAGCAGCAGAGACGGACCCCTTGACGAGCAGTACTTC; CDR3: CASSRDGPLDEQYF
D: -; size: -; V: TRBV2; J: TRBJ2-7; DNA: TGTGCCAGCAGTGAAGGGGTTGCGCAGTACTTC; CDR3: CASSEGVAQYF
D: -; size: many; V: TRBV19; J: TRBJ2-7; DNA: TGTGCCAGTAGTATAGAGGGACGGGTCTACGAGCAGTACTTC; CDR3: CASSIEGRVYEQYF
D: TRBD1; size: many; V: TRBV12-5; J: TRBJ1-1; DNA: TGTGCTAGTGGTTTGTTTGACAGGGGGACTGAAGCTTTCTTT; CDR3: CASGLFDRGTEAFF
D: -; size: -; V: TRBV18; J: TRBJ2-7; DNA: TGTGCCAGCTCACCCGACCTCGAGGCCTACGAGCAGTACTTC; CDR3: CASSPDLEAYEQYF
D: -; size: many; V: TRBV12-3/TRBV12-4; J: TRBJ1-2; DNA: TGTGCCAGCAGTGAGGACACCCCACTCTATGGCTACACCTTC; CDR3: CASSEDTPLYGYTF
D: -; size: many; V: TRBV9; J: TRBJ1-1; DNA: TGTGCCAGCAGCGTAGGCAACGCCATGGACACTGAAGCTTTCTTT; CDR3: CASSVGNAMDTEAFF
D: -; size: many; V: TRBV7-2; J: TRBJ2-7; DNA: TGTGCCAGCAGCTTAGAGGGGAAGGGGGACTTC; CDR3: CASSLEGKGDF
D: -; size: many; V: TRBV2; J: TRBJ2-7; DNA: TGTGCCAGCAGGGCAGACAGTACCTACGAGCAGTACTTC; CDR3: CASRADSTYEQYF
D: -; size: few; V: TRBV12-3/TRBV12-4; J: TRBJ2-7; DNA: TGTGCCAGCAGTTTCGGCCAGGGAAGCCACGAGCAGTACTTC; CDR3: CASSFGQGSHEQYF
D: -; size: many; V: TRBV18; J: TRBJ1-5; DNA: TGTGCCAGCTCACCTGGAGTTGGCAATCAGCCCCAGCATTTT; CDR3: CASSPGVGNQPQHF
D: -; size: few; V: TRBV19; J: TRBJ1-1; DNA: TGTGCCAGTGCCCAAGGGGGGGGGGACACTGAAGCTTTCTTT; CDR3: CASAQGGGDTEAFF
D: -; size: many; V: TRBV12-3/TRBV12-4; J: TRBJ2-5; DNA: TGTGCCAGCAGTTTTCGCGGGGAGCAAGAGACCCAGTACTTC; CDR3: CASSFRGEQETQYF
D: -; size: -; V: TRBV7-9; J: TRBJ2-7; DNA: TGTGCCAGCAGCTCTCTAATATTCGAGCAGTACTTC; CDR3: CASSSLIFEQYF
D: -; size: many; V: TRBV6-1; J: TRBJ1-2; DNA: TGTGCCAGCACTCCCGATCAGGGAAGTGCTAACTATGGCTACACCTTC; CDR3: CASTPDQGSANYGYTF
D: -; size: -; V: TRBV12-5; J: TRBJ1-1; DNA: TGTGCTAGTGGTTTGATATCTCACCGTGAAGCTTTCTTT; CDR3: CASGLISHREAFF